This TCR beta chain was sequenced during a study of cytomegalovirus exposure and HLA in healthy donors. With 0 bases clipped from V and 2 bases from J, the junction kept 1 base outside the gene matches. CDR1 is LGHNA and CDR2 is YNFKEQ in the germline V gene. The CDR3 is 16 amino acids. In the case of this clone: No antigen is known for it.

Researchers ran the PCR with 60 Vbeta and 13 Jbeta primers. In the original analysis: Tens of millions of unique TCR beta chains, 10 million to 13 million of them shared, were counted by a later analysis. This table comes from immunoSEQ multiplex PCR, and its TCRdb copy is limited to in-frame clones, with some not included. From that table come the V and J calls and clone size; the DNA was used to work out D and trimming. This table holds 130,000 or so clones, around 73% found once. Study outcomes and limitations: About 87% or about 30% of the time was how often most TCR beta V segments were productive, according to an earlier analysis.

The chain couples TRBV4-2 to TRBJ2-6; 7 bases align to TRBD2. The receptor's source is a man aged 50 or older in good health and CMV-seronegative. Specimen: PBMCs. The CDR3 sequence: CASSQDGGAGANVLTF. The CDR3 coding sequence is TGTGCCAGCAGCCAAGATGGGGGGGCTGGGGCCAACGTCCTGACTTTC.